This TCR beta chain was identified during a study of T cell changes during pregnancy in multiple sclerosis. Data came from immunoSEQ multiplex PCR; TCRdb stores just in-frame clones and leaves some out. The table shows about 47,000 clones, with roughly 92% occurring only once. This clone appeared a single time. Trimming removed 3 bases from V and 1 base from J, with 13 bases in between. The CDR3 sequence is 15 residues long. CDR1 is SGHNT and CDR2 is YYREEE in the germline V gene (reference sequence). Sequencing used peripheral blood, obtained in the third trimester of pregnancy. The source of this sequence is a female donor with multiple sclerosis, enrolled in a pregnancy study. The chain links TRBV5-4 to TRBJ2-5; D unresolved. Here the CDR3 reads CASSSDGPSQETQYF. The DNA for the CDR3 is TGTGCCAGCAGCTCAGATGGGCCCTCCCAAGAGACCCAGTACTTC.